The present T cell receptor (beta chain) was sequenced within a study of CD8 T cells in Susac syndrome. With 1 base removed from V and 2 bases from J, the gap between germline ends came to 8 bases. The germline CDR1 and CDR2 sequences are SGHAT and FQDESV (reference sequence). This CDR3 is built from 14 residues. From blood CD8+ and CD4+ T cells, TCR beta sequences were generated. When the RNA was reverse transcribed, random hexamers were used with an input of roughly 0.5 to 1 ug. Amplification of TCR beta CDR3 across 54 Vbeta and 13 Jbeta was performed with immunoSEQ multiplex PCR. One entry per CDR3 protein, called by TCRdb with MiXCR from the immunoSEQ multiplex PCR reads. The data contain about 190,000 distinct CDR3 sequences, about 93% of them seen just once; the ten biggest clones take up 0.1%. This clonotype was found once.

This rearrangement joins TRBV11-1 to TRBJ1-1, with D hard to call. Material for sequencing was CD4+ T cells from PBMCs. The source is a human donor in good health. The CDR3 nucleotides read TGTGCCAGCAGCTTAGTACAGTCCAACACTGAAGCTTTCTTT. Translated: CASSLVQSNTEAFF.